What follows are 30 T cell receptor beta chains derived from one specimen sequenced in a study of shared clonotypes between healthy human individuals. Profiled with immunoSEQ multiplex PCR; TCRdb holds only in-frame clones, not every one. The table records some 1 million clones, 70% to 80% of them present only once. The specimen was memory CD4+ T cells sorted from blood. Subset in this sample: CD45RA-negative fraction. The source of these receptors is a man aged 18-30 years in good health.

The CDR3 DNA follows: TGTGCCAGCAGTCCCCGGACAGGGGGCTCGTACCAGCCCCAGCATTTT. Translated: CASSPRTGGSYQPQHF. The rearrangement uses TRBV6-6 and TRBJ1-5, with 11 bases fitting TRBD1. Germline V lookup: CDR1 MNHNY, CDR2 SVGAGI (reference sequence). V was clipped by 5 bases and J by 7 bases; unmatched bases: 10. The CDR3 runs to 16 residues.

This clone was picked up one time. An end of the junction does not agree with germline; a read error may underlie this. The chain recombines TRBV7-7 with TRBJ2-3; the D gene is possibly TRBD2 (6 bases). Germline loops: CDR1 SSHAT, CDR2 FNYEAQ (reference sequence). The CDR3 sequence is 15 residues long. In DNA form, the CDR3 reads TGTGCTAGCAGCCCAGGAGGGGAAAGCACAGATACGCAGTATTTT. Translation: CASSPGGESTDTQYF.

The rearrangement links TRBV6-6 to TRBJ1-3; D possibly corresponds to TRBD1 (6 bases). The CDR3 totals 16 residues. Germline-derived CDR1 and CDR2 are MNHNY and SVGAGI (reference sequence). V dropped 6 bases and J dropped 0 bases, with 15 bases sitting between them. The CDR3 nucleotides read TGTGCCAGCAGCTCGCCGGGACAATTCTCTGGAAACACCATATATTTT. It yields the protein CASSSPGQFSGNTIYF.

This clone was detected only once. The rearrangement uses TRBV27 and TRBJ2-3; 8 bases are a match to TRBD2. The junction had 17 bases not matched to a gene; V was cut back by 6 bases and J by 0 bases. This CDR3 has 19 residues. The germline V gene has CDR1 MNHEY and CDR2 SMNVEV (reference sequence). The CDR3 here is CASSPRALRAGGSTDTQYF. DNA for the CDR3: TGTGCCAGCAGCCCCCGGGCCCTAAGGGCGGGAGGTAGCACAGATACGCAGTATTTT.

The genes are TRBV6-1 and TRBJ2-3; D gene unclear. CDR1 and CDR2 from the germline V gene are MNHNS and SASEGT. CDR3 length equals 13 residues. Deletions cut 6 bases from V and 4 bases from J, with 11 bases between. This chain's CDR3 is CASRAHQADTQYF. CDR3 DNA: TGTGCCAGCAGGGCCCACCAAGCAGATACGCAGTATTTT.

V and J are TRBV7-9 and TRBJ2-1; 8 bases are shared with TRBD2. The CDR3 totals 15 residues. After removal of 1 base from V and 4 bases from J, the junction contained 3 bases not matched to a gene. Germline CDR1 SEHNR, CDR2 FQNEAQ (reference sequence). Here the CDR3 reads CASSLVAGGYNEQFF. CDR3 bases: TGTGCCAGCAGCTTAGTGGCGGGGGGATACAATGAGCAGTTCTTC.

The V gene is TRBV7-8, the J gene TRBJ1-1; TRBD1 matches at 8 bases. Trimming at V came to 2 bases and at J to 4 bases, leaving 12 bases not matched to a gene. Per the germline V gene, CDR1 is SGHVS and CDR2 is FQNEAQ. The CDR3 is 17 amino acids. CDR3 DNA: TGTGCCAGCAGCTTACCCCGCTCGCAGGGGGCTGGCACTGAAGCTTTCTTT. Translated: CASSLPRSQGAGTEAFF.

This sequence joins TRBV5-6 and TRBJ2-3; 9 bases match TRBD1. This CDR3 is built from 16 residues. Trimming at V came to 1 base and at J to 3 bases, leaving 6 bases not matched to a gene. Germline loops: CDR1 SGHDT, CDR2 YYEEEE. CDR3 sequence: CASSLSGDRVTDTQYF. The CDR3 coding sequence is TGTGCCAGCAGCTTGTCCGGGGACAGGGTAACAGATACGCAGTATTTT.

This sequence joins TRBV6-1 and TRBJ1-6; TRBD1 aligns across 7 bases. Germline V gene data show CDR1 as MNHNS and CDR2 as SASEGT. V was pared by 6 bases and J by 5 bases, with 4 bases of the junction left unmatched. The CDR3 covers 14 residues. The DNA of the CDR3 is TGTGCCAGCAGACCTGACAGGGATAATTCACCCCTCCACTTT. Residues: CASRPDRDNSPLHF.

The V and J genes are TRBV7-2 and TRBJ2-3, with D perhaps matching TRBD2 (6 bases). Per the germline V gene, CDR1 is SGHTA and CDR2 is FQGNSA. V was trimmed by 2 bases and J by 10 bases, leaving 16 bases between them. The CDR3 is made up of 14 amino acids. CDR3 DNA: TGTGCCAGCAGCTTAACGGAGCGGACGGGGGCGCAGTATTTT. It specifies CASSLTERTGAQYF.

About this clone: A read error may produce the germline difference seen at one junction end. The CDR3 loop is CARSLGGRANTGELFF. In DNA, the CDR3 is TGTGCCCGCAGCTTGGGGGGGAGGGCCAACACCGGGGAGCTGTTTTTT. The genes are TRBV5-4 and TRBJ2-2, with 7 nucleotides matching TRBD2. Germline CDR1 reads SGHNT; CDR2 reads YYREEE (reference sequence). The CDR3 extends over 16 amino acids.

As for this clone: A much larger clone lies one base from this, so it may be a read error. Other nucleotide sequences from this sample produce the same CDR3. The V call is TRBV6-1, the J call TRBJ2-5, with a possible D match to TRBD1 (5 bases). From germline, CDR1 is MNHNS and CDR2 SASEGT. This CDR3 is built from 10 residues. V dropped 7 bases and J dropped 5 bases, with 5 bases sitting between them. Written as DNA, the CDR3 is TGTGCCAGCAACAGGGAGACCCAGTACTTC. It encodes CASNRETQYF.

The J gene is TRBJ2-3, the V gene TRBV7-2; 10 bases are shared with TRBD2. The V segment lost 1 base and the J segment 3 bases; nucleotides outside the gene matches: 10. Germline V gene data show CDR1 as SGHTA and CDR2 as FQGNSA. The CDR3 runs to 18 residues. The CDR3 DNA sequence: TGTGCCAGCAGCTTAGTTGTAGCGGGAGGTGGGGCAACAGATACGCAGTATTTT. Translating it yields CASSLVVAGGGATDTQYF.

The V call is TRBV5-6, the J call TRBJ1-4, with unresolved D. Trimming removed 5 bases at V and 6 bases at J, with 20 bases between. This CDR3 is built from 16 residues. Germline loops: CDR1 SGHDT, CDR2 YYEEEE. This CDR3 is CASSPRSTSRDEKLFF. The CDR3 nucleotides read TGTGCCAGCAGTCCCAGGAGTACCTCAAGGGATGAAAAACTGTTTTTT.

This clone occurred a few times. V is TRBV28 and J is TRBJ1-5, with no clear D. Trimming pared 6 bases from V and 5 bases from J, leaving 14 bases between. In germline, CDR1 is MDHEN, CDR2 SYDVKM. This CDR3 region has 14 residues. CDR3 loop: CASSPGGTHQPQHF. CDR3 nucleotides: TGTGCCAGCAGCCCGGGCGGAACGCATCAGCCCCAGCATTTT.

This chain connects TRBV13 to TRBJ1-2; the match to TRBD1 covers 9 bases. The CDR3 consists of 14 residues. Trimming cost V 3 bases and J 6 bases; bases outside gene matches: 5. CDR1 and CDR2 from the germline V gene are PRHDT and FYEKMQ (reference sequence). CDR3 nucleotides: TGTGCCAGCAGCTTTAACAGGGGGCTGGATGGCTACACCTTC. Its translation is CASSFNRGLDGYTF.

J is TRBJ1-5 and V is TRBV18; possibly TRBD1 for D (6 bases). This CDR3 has 15 amino acids. Trimming removed 3 bases from V and 3 bases from J, with 12 bases in between. Germline CDR1 KGHSH, CDR2 LQKENI. CDR3 loop: CASSPFGQSNQPQHF. The CDR3 bases are TGTGCCAGCTCACCCTTCGGACAGTCCAATCAGCCCCAGCATTTT.

The chain carries TRBV30 and TRBJ1-2; D is unresolved. V lost 0 bases to trimming and J lost 5 bases, with 7 bases between them. The V gene's germline CDR1 is GTSNPN and CDR2 SVGIG (reference sequence). The CDR3 consists of 12 residues. As DNA, the CDR3 is TGTGCCTGGAGTGTAGAACGATATGGCTACACCTTC. Amino acids: CAWSVERYGYTF.

This clone was observed a single time. The chain employs TRBV5-1 and TRBJ2-5, with a weak D call TRBD1 (6 bases). V was cut by 0 bases and J by 5 bases, with 14 bases left in between. The CDR3 consists of 15 residues. Per germline, CDR1 SGHRS and CDR2 YFSETQ. CDR3 sequence (DNA): TGCGCCAGCAGCTTGGGGGGACAACATTCGGAGACCCAGTACTTC. Protein sequence: CASSLGGQHSETQYF.

The chain carries TRBV28 and TRBJ2-3; no reliable D call. V dropped 7 bases and J dropped 5 bases, with 10 bases sitting between them. The CDR3 spans 12 residues. From germline, CDR1 is MDHEN and CDR2 SYDVKM. CDR3 DNA: TGTGCCAGCACCACTGTTGGAGATACGCAGTATTTT. This gives the protein CASTTVGDTQYF.

The J gene is TRBJ2-3, the V gene TRBV11-2, with unresolved D. V was cut by 2 bases and J by 1 base, with 10 bases left in between. CDR3 length: 15 residues. The germline gives CDR1 SGHAT, CDR2 FQNNGV. CDR3 nucleotides: TGTGCCAGCAGCTTAAGACGAATCGGCACAGATACGCAGTATTTT. Translating gives CASSLRRIGTDTQYF.

The chain has TRBV9 and TRBJ2-2, with D possibly matching TRBD2 (5 bases). The V end was cut by 0 bases, the J end by 0 bases, with 15 bases between. The CDR3 is 18 amino acids. Germline values: CDR1 SGDLS, CDR2 YYNGEE. The DNA for the CDR3 is TGTGCCAGCAGCGTAGATCCGAATGGAGGCGCGAACACCGGGGAGCTGTTTTTT. The encoded protein is CASSVDPNGGANTGELFF.

In nucleotides, the CDR3 is TGTGCCTACTCCCAGGGACTAGAGACCCAGTACTTC. Protein sequence: CAYSQGLETQYF. The chain carries TRBV30 and TRBJ2-5, with a weak D call TRBD2 (6 bases). V lost 7 bases and J lost 4, with 13 bases in between. Germline values: CDR1 GTSNPN, CDR2 SVGIG (reference sequence). This CDR3 has 12 residues.

The rearrangement joins TRBV7-3 to TRBJ2-7; 8 bases map to TRBD1. CDR3 length equals 15 residues. Germline V gene data show CDR1 as SGHTA and CDR2 as FQGTGA. V lost 3 bases to trimming and J lost 12 bases; unmatched junction nucleotides: 16. CDR3 DNA: TGTGCCAGCAGCTTGGAGGACAGGGCGGGATACAGGTGGTACTTC. Translated, it gives CASSLEDRAGYRWYF.

The rearrangement links TRBV19 to TRBJ1-1, with D tentatively TRBD1 (5 bases). V lost 3 bases and J 7 bases, leaving 15 bases between the germline ends. CDR1 and CDR2 from the germline V gene are LNHDA and SQIVND (reference sequence). This CDR3 spans 14 amino acids. The CDR3 here is CASSMIPGRREAFF. The DNA of the CDR3 is TGTGCCAGTAGTATGATTCCGGGACGGCGTGAAGCTTTCTTT.

In nucleotides, the CDR3 is TGTGCCAGCAGCTCGCTCCCGACAGGGAGCTCCTACGAGCAGTACTTC. Amino acids: CASSSLPTGSSYEQYF. The chain joins TRBV7-2 to TRBJ2-7; TRBD1 matches 7 bases. CDR1 is SGHTA and CDR2 is FQGNSA in the germline V gene. This CDR3 is built from 16 residues. The trim removed 4 bases at V and 0 bases at J, leaving 9 bases unmatched.

The chain employs TRBV4-3 and TRBJ2-2; D ambiguous. The CDR3 is made up of 15 amino acids. CDR1 and CDR2 from the germline V gene are LGHNA and YSLEER. Trimming removed 0 bases at V and 2 bases at J, with 7 bases between. The CDR3 reads CASSQDLFNTGELFF. Written as DNA, the CDR3 is TGCGCCAGCAGCCAAGATCTCTTTAACACCGGGGAGCTGTTTTTT.

V gene TRBV10-1 combines with J gene TRBJ2-7, with 7 bases matching TRBD1. The V segment lost 6 bases and the J segment 4 bases; nucleotides outside the gene matches: 3. The CDR3 runs to 12 residues. CDR1 and CDR2 (germline): WNHNN, SYGVQD (reference sequence). CDR3 sequence reads: CASSDRDYEQYF. The DNA of the CDR3 is TGCGCCAGCAGCGACAGGGATTACGAGCAGTACTTC.

This clone was detected only once. The gene calls are TRBV20-1 and TRBJ2-7; no firm D call. This CDR3 has 11 amino acids. Germline CDR1 DFQATT, CDR2 SNEGSKA (reference sequence). The V and J ends lost 3 bases and 2 bases respectively, with 5 bases between them. The CDR3 DNA reads as TGCAGTGCTAGGATAGCCTACGAGCAGTACTTC. Protein product: CSARIAYEQYF.

CDR3 in amino acids: CASSLLSGSLNEQFF. The CDR3 DNA follows: TGTGCCAGCAGTTTACTGAGCGGGTCCCTCAATGAGCAGTTCTTC. The chain employs TRBV28 and TRBJ2-1, with D perhaps TRBD2 (6 bases). This CDR3 has 15 amino acids. The germline V gene encodes CDR1 MDHEN and CDR2 SYDVKM. Trimming stripped 2 bases from V and 6 bases from J, with 14 bases between.